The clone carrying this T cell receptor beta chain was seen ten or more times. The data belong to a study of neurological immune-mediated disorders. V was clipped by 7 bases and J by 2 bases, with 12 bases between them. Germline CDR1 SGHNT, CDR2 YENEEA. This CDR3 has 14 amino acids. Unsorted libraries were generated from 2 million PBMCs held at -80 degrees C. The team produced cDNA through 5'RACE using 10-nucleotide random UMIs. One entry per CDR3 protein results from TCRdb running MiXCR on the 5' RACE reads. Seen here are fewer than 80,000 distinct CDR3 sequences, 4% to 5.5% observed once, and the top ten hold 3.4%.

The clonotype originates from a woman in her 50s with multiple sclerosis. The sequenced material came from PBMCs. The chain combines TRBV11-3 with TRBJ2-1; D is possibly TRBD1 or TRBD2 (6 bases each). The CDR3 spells CASISRGPYNEQFF. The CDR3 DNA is TGTGCCAGCATATCCCGGGGGCCCTACAATGAGCAGTTCTTC. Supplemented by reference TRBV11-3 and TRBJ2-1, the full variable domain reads EAGVVQSPRYKIIEKKQPVAFWCNPISGHNTLYWYLQNLGQGPELLIRYENEEAVDDSQLPKDRFSAERLKGVDSTLKIQPAELGDSAVYLCASISRGPYNEQFFGPGTRLTVL.